These 17 T cell receptor beta chains were all obtained from the same sample, sequenced in a study of CD8 T cells in Susac syndrome. Reverse transcription of roughly 0.45 to 1 ug RNA was carried out with random hexamers. TCRdb re-called the immunoSEQ multiplex PCR reads with MiXCR, one entry per CDR3 protein. The sample shows 200,000 to 250,000 distinct CDR3 sequences, just under 95% of them seen only once. The sample consisted of CD4+ T cells from PBMCs. The receptor set was obtained from a human donor with multiple sclerosis.

For the CDR3, the DNA is TGCAGTGCTACCAACTCCGCAGCGGGGGGGCGGAATGAGCAGTTCTTC. As protein: CSATNSAAGGRNEQFF. V gene TRBV20-1 combines with J gene TRBJ2-1; 10 bases are a match to TRBD2. CDR1 and CDR2 (germline): DFQATT, SNEGSKA (reference sequence). This CDR3 is built from 16 residues. Trimming took 4 bases from V and 7 from J; bases not matched to a gene: 13.

This sequence joins TRBV18 and TRBJ2-7; D might be TRBD1 (6 bases). CDR3 length equals 15 residues. V was trimmed by 3 bases and J by 3 bases, leaving 15 bases between them. Per the germline V gene, CDR1 is KGHSH and CDR2 is LQKENI. DNA of the CDR3: TGTGCCAGCTCACCTTCCGGGACATCATACTACGAGCAGTACTTC. This sequence encodes CASSPSGTSYYEQYF.

V gene TRBV2 combines with J gene TRBJ1-1; no definite D call. With 7 bases removed from V and 3 bases from J, the gap between germline ends came to 9 bases. The germline V gene has CDR1 SNHLY and CDR2 FYNNEI. The CDR3 sequence is 12 residues long. The DNA of the CDR3 is TGTGCCAGCATTGTCACTTACACTGAAGCTTTCTTT. This encodes CASIVTYTEAFF.

This chain uses TRBV7-9 with TRBJ2-1; TRBD1 aligns across 7 bases. The CDR3 sequence is 15 residues long. CDR1 is SEHNR and CDR2 is FQNEAQ in the germline V gene (reference sequence). The trim removed 8 bases at V and 5 bases at J, leaving 12 bases unmatched. CDR3 in amino acids: CASLPNRDSHNEQFF. Written as DNA, the CDR3 is TGTGCCAGCCTTCCGAATAGGGACAGCCACAATGAGCAGTTCTTC.

J is TRBJ2-5 and V is TRBV3-1; D is ambiguous. There are 17 residues in the CDR3. In germline, CDR1 is LGHDT, CDR2 YNNKEL (reference sequence). V lost 5 bases, J lost 5 bases, and 24 bases lay in between. The CDR3 coding sequence is TGTGCCAGCAGCGCTCAAGGTTCGGCAGGCCGTTCGGAGACCCAGTACTTC. Its protein product is CASSAQGSAGRSETQYF.

This sequence joins TRBV20-1 and TRBJ2-5, with 8 bases fitting TRBD2. The V gene end was trimmed by 5 bases and the J gene end by 5 bases; junction bases not matched to a gene: 7. This CDR3 is 13 amino acids long. CDR1 and CDR2 from the germline V gene are DFQATT and SNEGSKA (reference sequence). For the CDR3, the DNA is TGCAGTGCTCCAGCCGGGGGGGCGGAGACCCAGTACTTC. It yields the protein CSAPAGGAETQYF.

The V and J genes are TRBV7-2 and TRBJ2-7; D gene uncertain. The V gene's germline CDR1 is SGHTA and CDR2 FQGNSA. This CDR3 has 15 residues. V was clipped by 5 bases and J by 5 bases, with 19 bases between them. Written as DNA, the CDR3 is TGTGCCAGCAGCCCACCTCTATCTCCCAAGAACGAGCAGTACTTC. Encoded protein: CASSPPLSPKNEQYF.

V usage is TRBV2 and J usage is TRBJ1-1; D not certain. Looked up from germline, CDR1 is SNHLY and CDR2 is FYNNEI. Trimming cost V 5 bases and J 5 bases, with 6 bases left between them. The CDR3 runs to 11 residues. The DNA for the CDR3 is TGTGCCAGCAGTTTGATGACTGAAGCTTTCTTT. Amino acids: CASSLMTEAFF.

The genes are TRBV15 and TRBJ1-2, with D tentatively TRBD1 (5 bases). Per germline, CDR1 LNHNV and CDR2 YYDKDF (reference sequence). The CDR3 sequence is 14 residues long. Trimming removed 0 bases from V and 4 bases from J, with 9 bases in between. The CDR3 here is CATSRDRGFYGYTF. The CDR3 DNA is TGTGCCACCAGCAGAGATAGGGGATTCTATGGCTACACCTTC.

This clonotype was observed a handful of times. The V gene is TRBV29-1, the J gene TRBJ2-3, with unresolved D. Germline values: CDR1 SQVTM, CDR2 ANQGSEA. The germline V and J ends were trimmed by 4 bases and 6 bases, with 5 bases remaining between them. CDR3 length: 10 residues. CDR3 in amino acids: CSVGRDTQYF. DNA for the CDR3: TGCAGCGTTGGGCGGGATACGCAGTATTTT.

V usage is TRBV12-3 or TRBV12-4 and J usage is TRBJ2-1; 8 positions agree with TRBD1. V was clipped by 6 bases and J by 13 bases; unmatched bases: 5. The CDR3 is made up of 11 amino acids. The CDR3 bases are TGTGCCAGCAGCCTAGGGACAGGTCAGTTCTTC. This sequence encodes CASSLGTGQFF.

This chain joins TRBV29-1 and TRBJ2-1; D not resolved. Looked up from germline, CDR1 is SQVTM and CDR2 is ANQGSEA. The CDR3 runs to 11 residues. Trimming took 4 bases from V and 6 from J, leaving 7 bases between them. The CDR3 DNA is TGCAGCGTTGGGGGTAGCAATGAGCAGTTCTTC. Protein sequence: CSVGGSNEQFF.

The rearrangement uses TRBV5-1 and TRBJ1-1; TRBD1 might be the D (5 bases). This CDR3 has 15 amino acids. V lost 4 bases and J 0 bases, leaving 13 bases between the germline ends. Germline lookup yields CDR1 SGHRS and CDR2 YFSETQ. The CDR3 loop is CASSPGHNMNTEAFF. CDR3 bases: TGCGCCAGCAGCCCCGGACACAACATGAACACTGAAGCTTTCTTT.

The chain links TRBV29-1 to TRBJ2-6; no clear D. This CDR3 is built from 12 residues. Trimming shortened V by 7 bases and J by 2 bases, and 6 bases separated the two germline ends. Germline V gene sequence: CDR1 SQVTM, CDR2 ANQGSEA. The CDR3, as DNA: TGCAGCGCCTCGGCTGGGGCCAACGTCCTGACTTTC. This encodes CSASAGANVLTF.

This clonotype was detected once. The chain uses TRBV7-6 and TRBJ1-5, with unresolved D. V was pared by 1 base and J by 7 bases, with 11 bases between. Looked up from germline, CDR1 is SGHVS and CDR2 is FNYEAQ. There are 14 residues in the CDR3. DNA for the CDR3: TGTGCCAGCAGCTTAGTTTCGGGAGGGCAGCCCCAGCATTTT. The encoded protein is CASSLVSGGQPQHF.

The gene calls are TRBV11-2 and TRBJ1-6; D uncertain. Trimming cost V 0 bases and J 15 bases, with 6 bases left between them. The CDR3 runs to 11 residues. Germline CDR1 reads SGHAT; CDR2 reads FQNNGV. As DNA, the CDR3 is TGTGCCAGCAGCTTAGACACTTTCCTCCACTTT. Translated, it gives CASSLDTFLHF.

Points on this clonotype: One end of the junction varies from germline; a read error may be responsible. CDR3: CASSQDPDSGGRF. CDR3 nucleotide sequence: TGTGCCAGCAGCCAAGATCCCGATAGCGGGGGCAGGTTC. V usage is TRBV4-2 and J usage is TRBJ2-1, with 9 bases that match TRBD2. Germline values: CDR1 LGHNA, CDR2 YNFKEQ. This CDR3 has 13 residues.